This T cell receptor (beta chain) originates from a study of blood T cell repertoires in COVID-19. Study overall: T cells, B-cell-depleted T cells, or PBMCs provided the cDNA or gDNA that served as material.

This clone was seen just once. Authors' analysis steps: Reference gene primer amplification in the assay estimated nucleated cell counts. Sequencing was performed with immunoSEQ multiplex PCR; in TCRdb, only in-frame clones are kept and a portion is missing. V and J calls and clone size are those listed in that table; D and trimming were worked out from the DNA. The sample includes around 190,000 clones, around 75% of them seen just once. The CDR3 runs to 17 residues. Per the germline V gene, CDR1 is MGHRA and CDR2 is YSYEKL. Trimming removed 3 bases from V and 1 base from J; junction bases left unmatched: 8.

The TCR was taken from a woman in her thirties or forties with COVID-19, enrolled during active disease. This rearrangement joins TRBV4-1 to TRBJ2-2, with 7 bases aligning to TRBD1. Sequenced sample: peripheral blood. CDR3 loop: CASSQRQGTLNTGELFF. The CDR3 bases are TGCGCCAGCAGCCAGCGACAGGGAACTTTGAACACCGGGGAGCTGTTTTTT.